One TCR beta chain is described in this entry. No antigen is known for it. This record belongs to a study of T cell responses to AZD1222 COVID-19 vaccine. The method was immunoSEQ multiplex PCR; TCRdb's version includes in-frame clones alone and lacks a portion of them. The sample consists of about 100,000 clones, less than 90% of them appearing once. Study-level points and caveats: None of the repertoires were sampled until the peak T cell response had passed. Close to half of all spike-specific TCRs reportedly target regions of the variants that are unmutated. Donors were chiefly white British, with a greater number of females, and clonal diversity was perhaps underestimated. Compared with day 0, the breadth and depth of the Spike-specific TCR repertoire rose significantly after two doses of AZD1222.

Trimming shortened V by 0 bases and J by 5 bases, and 9 bases separated the two germline ends. Germline CDR1 and CDR2: SGHNT and YYREEE (reference sequence). The CDR3 contains 15 residues. The source material was peripheral blood, sampled on day 0 of AZD1222 vaccination. This TCR derives from an adult in good health. The chain joins TRBV5-4 to TRBJ1-6; D not resolved. The CDR3 region has the DNA TGTGCCAGCAGCTTGGCGGGGTACCATAATTCACCCCTCCACTTT. Translating gives CASSLAGYHNSPLHF.